This T cell receptor (beta chain) derives from a study of shared clonotypes between healthy human individuals. Donors, healthy HIV-negative adults, lacked recent acute infections or vaccinations. Only Caucasian adults living in Nashville, Tennessee served as donors. General study results and limits: Few donors limited the genetic and exposure-history diversity represented.

The length of the CDR3 is 15 residues. Trimming shortened V by 6 bases and J by 2 bases, and 15 bases separated the two germline ends. Germline CDR1 is MDHEN and CDR2 is SYDVKM. In regard to this clone: Its antigen is unidentified.

Each subset's genomic DNA was split evenly across several immunoSEQ plates. Profiled with immunoSEQ multiplex PCR; TCRdb holds only in-frame clones, not every one. The sample consists of 450,000 to 600,000 clones, around three quarters of them appearing once. The chain couples TRBV28 to TRBJ2-3; D remains ambiguous. This receptor was obtained from a woman in her forties in good health. Some clones in this sample may be carry-over from other donors' samples. Sequenced input: PBMCs. Here the CDR3 DNA reads TGTGCCAGCAGCCCCTTGGCGGAGATCACAGATACGCAGTATTTT. Translated, it gives CASSPLAEITDTQYF.